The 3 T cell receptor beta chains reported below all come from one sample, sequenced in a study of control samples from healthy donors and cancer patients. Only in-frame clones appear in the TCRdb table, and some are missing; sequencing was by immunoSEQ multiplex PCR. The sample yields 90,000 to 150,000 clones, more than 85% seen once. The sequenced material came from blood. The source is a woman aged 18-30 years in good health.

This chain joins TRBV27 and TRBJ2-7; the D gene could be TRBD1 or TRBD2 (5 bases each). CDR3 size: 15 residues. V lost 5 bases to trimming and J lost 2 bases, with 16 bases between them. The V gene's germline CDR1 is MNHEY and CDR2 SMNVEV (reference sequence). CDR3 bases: TGTGCCAGCAGTCCAGGTGGGGGTCCAACCTACGAGCAGTACTTC. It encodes CASSPGGGPTYEQYF.

DNA of the CDR3: TGTGCCAGCAGCGTAAGCGAGGGGTCGGGAGCACCCCTCCACTTT. Translation: CASSVSEGSGAPLHF. V is TRBV9 and J is TRBJ1-6; D perhaps matches TRBD1 (5 bases). Germline CDR1 and CDR2: SGDLS and YYNGEE. Trimming removed 1 base at V and 11 bases at J, with 16 bases between. The CDR3 length is 15 residues.

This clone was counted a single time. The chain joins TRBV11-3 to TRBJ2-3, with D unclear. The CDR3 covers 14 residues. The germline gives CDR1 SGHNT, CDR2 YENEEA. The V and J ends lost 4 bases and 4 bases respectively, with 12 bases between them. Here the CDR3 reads CASSSGQPADTQYF. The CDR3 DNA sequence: TGTGCCAGCAGCTCTGGGCAGCCTGCAGATACGCAGTATTTT.